The clone carrying this TCR beta chain was detected ten times or more. What it recognizes is unknown. The data belong to a study of T-cell memory formation after mild COVID-19. Study-wide background: TCR clusters largely stayed donor specific. Study-wide points: Confirmation was lacking for SARS-CoV-2 specificity of second-wave clones that peaked on day 37. Mostly located in CM and EM were contracting CD4+ clones, with contracting CD8+ clones located in EMRA.

MiXCR, applied by TCRdb to the 5' RACE reads, yields one record per CDR3 protein. The table includes about 180,000 distinct CDR3 sequences, 15% to 20% detected once. Trimming cost V 5 bases and J 4 bases; bases outside gene matches: 4. This CDR3 is built from 13 residues. This clonotype was obtained from a man aged 18 to 29 who had mild COVID-19 (a few samples of this study predate the infection). Cell type and time point are not known. The V call is TRBV12-3 or TRBV12-4, the J call TRBJ2-5, with 7 positions matching TRBD2. The sample comprised PBMCs or a T cell subset sorted from them (not recorded which). The CDR3 bases are TGTGCCAGCAGTGGCACTAGCGCAGAGACCCAGTACTTC. This translates into CASSGTSAETQYF.